This TCR beta chain was identified during a study of vaccination effects on CD4 cells after COVID-19. Study observations and caveats: There were few convalescent patients in the study and no early post-infection timepoints.

Germline CDR1 reads SGHTA; CDR2 reads FQGTGA. CDR3 length: 18 residues. Trimming cost V 2 bases and J 9 bases; bases outside gene matches: 19. Antigen-specific CD4+ T cells expanded by the ViraFEST assay with viral peptide pools were then sequenced. After roughly 9 days in culture, the CD4+ T cells were isolated. Testing of the vaccine recipients showed negative nucleocapsid antibodies and no prior SARS-CoV-2 infection. The researchers cultured 1.5 million to 2.5 million PBMC per well with about 10 IU/ml IL-2 and approximately 10 ug/ml peptides. The repertoire was sequenced with immunoSEQ multiplex PCR; TCRdb's copy has only in-frame clones and lacks some. Here the sample spans approximately 44,000 clones, 77% being singletons. About this clone: Its antigen is not identified.

The sequence was collected from a human donor who received a COVID-19 vaccine. V gene TRBV7-3 combines with J gene TRBJ2-1; 7 bases are shared with TRBD2. The sequencing used CD4+ T cells from PBMCs cultured with HCoV-NL63 spike peptides, collected before COVID-19 vaccination. The CDR3 here is CASSLQIGGLGMYGEQFF. CDR3 sequence (DNA): TGTGCCAGCAGCTTACAGATCGGGGGGTTAGGCATGTATGGTGAGCAGTTCTTC.